The subject of this entry is one T cell receptor beta chain. The antigen it recognizes is unknown. Base qualities are not at hand, and no much larger clone is one base apart. The record originates from a study of CD8+ T cells in alopecia areata (dated by TCRdb to the late 2010s). Regarding the research as a whole: The study used high-throughput TCRbeta sequencing to examine T cell clonal expansion in alopecia areata, in both the C3H/HeJ mouse model and human patients. On the human side, TCRbeta sequencing was run on scalp tissue and on sorted CD4+ and CD8+ peripheral blood T cells from healthy controls and from alopecia areata patients with either patchy or totalis/universalis disease. Scalp clonality was compared across normal scalp (n=4), patchy alopecia areata scalp (n=8), and alopecia totalis/universalis scalp (n=8). RNA was extracted with the PAXgene miRNA kit for fixed scalp, the miRNeasy kit for PBMCs, and the RNeasy kit for mouse skin. TCRbeta CDR3 regions were amplified by immunoSEQ multiplex PCR using 35 Vbeta forward and 13 Jbeta reverse primers.

What the authors observed across the whole study: TCR sequences shared between patients were less clear than in mice, possibly partly because of HLA diversity in the patient population. Lesional scalp, especially in alopecia totalis/universalis, showed higher clonality and more expanded CD8+ clones than normal scalp, suggesting antigenic drive. Resident alphabeta T cells in normal human skin are also sequenced, complicating scalp TCR repertoire analysis, unlike mouse skin dominated by gammadelta T cells.

The CDR3 runs 14 residues from the cysteine to the phenylalanine. Left in the record is the CDR3 DNA by itself, 42 bases read in frame from the first base. V is clipped by 7 bases and J by 5 bases, and the sequence between their germline boundaries is 14 bases long. Reading the germline V gene gives CDR1 SNHLY and CDR2 FYNNEI. From alopecia areata patients, peripheral blood was collected along with lesional scalp punch biopsies. After PBMCs were isolated by density centrifugation and stained for CD3, CD4 and CD8, a FACSAria was used to sort CD4+ and CD8+ T cells. Alopecia areata patients who were not treated were recruited through a multicenter biomarker study. For about five biomarker-study patients, blood CD8+ T cells were further sorted into NKG2D-low and NKG2D-high fractions. To prepare the library, the immunoSEQ multiplex PCR assay was applied. RNA was extracted from all samples and reverse transcribed into cDNA as template for TCR sequencing. First-strand cDNA was synthesized with SuperScript III using a 2:1 mix of oligo-dT and random hexamers. A synthetic immune receptor repertoire was used to gauge amplification bias, and whatever bias remained was removed computationally. Turning to the authors' computational methods: Raw reads were preprocessed to remove errors, and CDR3 was defined according to IMGT conventions as the region from the conserved cysteine to phenylalanine. To get clonality, Shannon entropy was normalized by log2 of the number of productive unique TCRs and the result was subtracted from 1. Whether scalp clones were CD4 or CD8 was inferred by matching scalp TCRbeta sequences against CD4 and CD8 repertoires sorted from blood. In TCRdb, the immuneACCESS table is reduced to in-frame sequences with V and J assigned. These tables do not hold every clone; where another copy was compared, an unresolved V gene accounts for under half, and the others remain unexplained. D and trimming were read from the DNA, whereas the V and J calls and clone size are those reported in that table. The sample table records 30,000 to 35,000 clones; approximately 60% of these occur just once. The ten top clones hold almost 40% of the sample.

The chain joins TRBV2 to TRBJ2-2; the D gene is not confidently resolved. The TCR was taken from a human donor with alopecia areata. Sample: NKG2D-high CD8+ T cells sorted from blood. According to the study, the label for this sample's cell subset or site signals: sorted CD8+ NKG2D-high blood T cells. The CDR3 region has the sequence CASKYDGRTGELFF. Here is the DNA: TGTGCCAGCAAATACGACGGACGAACCGGGGAGCTGTTTTTT.